These T cell receptor beta chains were read from a single sample in a study of ipilimumab plus nivolumab after autologous stem cell transplantation. Sequenced by immunoSEQ multiplex PCR; TCRdb stores in-frame clones only, minus some. The repertoire holds 77,000 or so clones, with about 83% as singletons. Here the sequenced sample was PBMCs, taken in a trial of ipilimumab plus nivolumab as post-transplant consolidation. These TCRs come from a male donor with diffuse large B-cell lymphoma. The CDR3 runs from the conserved cysteine through the conserved F or W. D genes are given only for firm matches. Where a row states a size, it is once, few, many or the class of an expanded clone; other rows omit it.

abundance	v_gene	d_gene	j_gene	CDR3aa	CDR3nt
-	TRBV10-1	-	TRBJ2-3	CASSESSGGTDTQYF	TGCGCCAGCAGTGAGTCGTCGGGGGGCACAGATACGCAGTATTTT
-	TRBV4-3	-	TRBJ2-2	CASSQVGRKNTGELFF	TGCGCCAGCAGCCAAGTGGGGCGGAAGAACACCGGGGAGCTGTTTTTT
-	TRBV27	-	TRBJ1-1	CASRQGFGTEAFF	TGTGCCAGCAGACAGGGTTTCGGCACTGAAGCTTTCTTT
-	TRBV27	-	TRBJ1-1	CASSRLFFGVTEAFF	TGTGCCAGCAGCCGATTGTTTTTTGGGGTCACTGAAGCTTTCTTT
-	TRBV2	-	TRBJ2-3	CASRGVLGDTQYF	TGTGCCAGTCGCGGGGTTTTAGGGGATACGCAGTATTTT
-	TRBV6-1	-	TRBJ2-7	CASSENGEVYEQYF	TGTGCCAGCAGTGAAAATGGGGAAGTTTACGAGCAGTACTTC
-	TRBV5-1	-	TRBJ1-4	CASSPKGPRDEKLFF	TGCGCCAGCAGCCCGAAGGGCCCCAGGGATGAAAAACTGTTTTTT
-	TRBV10-3	TRBD1	TRBJ2-1	CAISEFPGQENNEQFF	TGTGCCATCAGTGAGTTTCCGGGACAGGAGAACAATGAGCAGTTCTTC
-	TRBV5-1	TRBD2	TRBJ2-1	CASSLALAGGPSYNEQFF	TGCGCCAGCAGCTTGGCACTAGCGGGGGGGCCTTCCTACAATGAGCAGTTCTTC
-	TRBV6-5	TRBD1	TRBJ2-7	CASKVAGQGSYEQYF	TGTGCCAGCAAAGTTGCGGGACAGGGTTCCTACGAGCAGTACTTC
-	TRBV9	TRBD1	TRBJ2-2	CASSVLPWPGQTNTGELFF	TGTGCCAGCAGCGTTCTCCCCTGGCCGGGACAGACGAACACCGGGGAGCTGTTTTTT
-	TRBV12-5	-	TRBJ1-1	CASGLYSVNTEAFF	TGTGCTAGTGGTTTGTACAGTGTGAACACTGAAGCTTTCTTT
-	TRBV29-1	-	TRBJ2-3	CSVAPSGGGSSTDTQYF	TGCAGCGTTGCCCCATCCGGGGGCGGGTCGAGCACAGATACGCAGTATTTT
-	TRBV5-5	-	TRBJ2-5	CASSLGLVHQETQYF	TGTGCCAGCAGCTTGGGTCTTGTCCACCAAGAGACCCAGTACTTC
-	TRBV6-1	-	TRBJ2-7	CASSEGGAGYEQYF	TGTGCCAGCAGTGAAGGAGGGGCTGGCTACGAGCAGTACTTC
few	TRBV5-4	TRBD1	TRBJ1-2	CASSSLGQSNYGYTF	TGTGCCAGCAGCTCCCTGGGACAGTCTAACTATGGCTACACCTTC
-	TRBV6-6	TRBD1	TRBJ1-2	CASSTYRGGYTF	TGTGCCAGCAGTACCTACAGGGGAGGCTACACCTTC
-	TRBV5-1	-	TRBJ2-5	CASSPGGQQYQETQYF	TGCGCCAGCAGCCCGGGGGGACAGCAATACCAAGAGACCCAGTACTTC
-	TRBV7-2	TRBD1	TRBJ2-2	CASSFGTGFGELFF	TGTGCCAGCAGCTTCGGGACAGGGTTTGGGGAGCTGTTTTTT
-	TRBV5-1	-	TRBJ2-1	CATSQDPTYNEQFF	TGCGCCACCTCCCAGGACCCTACCTACAATGAGCAGTTCTTC
-	TRBV7-3	-	TRBJ2-5	CASSEGGGQETQYF	TGTGCCAGCAGCGAAGGGGGGGGCCAAGAGACCCAGTACTTC
-	TRBV4-2	-	TRBJ1-3	CASSPDTTSSGNTIYF	TGTGCCAGCAGCCCCGATACCACGAGCTCTGGAAACACCATATATTTT
once	TRBV2	-	TRBJ1-5	CASSEYVSNQPQHF	TGTGCCAGCAGTGAATACGTCAGCAATCAGCCCCAGCATTTT
few	TRBV5-1	-	TRBJ2-3	CASSPAQGAITDTQYF	TGCGCCAGCAGCCCCGCACAGGGCGCAATCACAGATACGCAGTATTTT
once	TRBV18	-	TRBJ1-1	CASSSTLLGMNTEAFF	TGTGCCAGCTCATCAACCCTTTTAGGGATGAACACTGAAGCTTTCTTT
once	TRBV11-2	-	TRBJ1-6	CASSLGGSPLHF	TGTGCCAGCAGCTTGGGGGGATCGCCCCTCCACTTT
-	TRBV6-1	-	TRBJ1-6	CASTIQGSYNSPLHF	TGTGCCAGCACTATACAGGGCTCCTATAATTCACCCCTCCACTTT
-	TRBV21-1	-	TRBJ2-7	CASSKKAGKGQSYEQYF	TGTGCCAGCAGCAAAAAAGCGGGAAAGGGGCAGTCCTACGAGCAGTACTTC
once	TRBV4-2	-	TRBJ1-4	CASSQEGLNEKLFF	TGTGCCAGCAGCCAAGAGGGACTTAATGAAAAACTGTTTTTT
-	TRBV25-1	TRBD1	TRBJ1-6	CASSETGVERNSPLHF	TGTGCCAGCAGTGAAACAGGGGTCGAAAGGAATTCACCCCTCCACTTT
-	TRBV23-1	-	TRBJ2-5	CASSQPVPGQKETQYF	TGCGCCAGCAGTCAACCTGTACCGGGCCAAAAAGAGACCCAGTACTTC
-	TRBV5-1	-	TRBJ2-1	CASSLEGPTYNEQFF	TGCGCCAGCAGCTTGGAGGGGCCTACGTACAATGAGCAGTTCTTC
-	TRBV19	TRBD2	TRBJ2-3	CASSSQLAGEDTQYF	TGTGCCAGTAGTTCGCAACTAGCGGGGGAAGATACGCAGTATTTT
-	TRBV14	-	TRBJ1-1	CASSPPGMNTEAFF	TGTGCCAGCAGCCCTCCGGGAATGAACACTGAAGCTTTCTTT
-	TRBV19	-	TRBJ1-2	CASSIPGRDGYGYTF	TGTGCCAGTAGTATACCAGGGAGGGACGGCTATGGCTACACCTTC
-	TRBV5-1	-	TRBJ2-7	CASSPLQGPYEQYF	TGCGCCAGCAGCCCCCTACAGGGACCCTACGAGCAGTACTTC
-	TRBV6-5	-	TRBJ2-1	CASRLANEQFF	TGTGCCAGCAGGCTAGCCAATGAGCAGTTCTTC
once	TRBV7-8	-	TRBJ1-2	CASSLGAGFRGYTF	TGTGCCAGCAGCTTAGGAGCAGGGTTCCGTGGCTACACCTTC
-	TRBV19	TRBD1	TRBJ1-2	CASSRQGAPNYGYTF	TGTGCCAGTAGTCGACAGGGGGCCCCAAACTATGGCTACACCTTC
-	TRBV25-1	-	TRBJ2-5	CASSGTVQETQYF	TGTGCCAGCAGTGGAACAGTGCAAGAGACCCAGTACTTC